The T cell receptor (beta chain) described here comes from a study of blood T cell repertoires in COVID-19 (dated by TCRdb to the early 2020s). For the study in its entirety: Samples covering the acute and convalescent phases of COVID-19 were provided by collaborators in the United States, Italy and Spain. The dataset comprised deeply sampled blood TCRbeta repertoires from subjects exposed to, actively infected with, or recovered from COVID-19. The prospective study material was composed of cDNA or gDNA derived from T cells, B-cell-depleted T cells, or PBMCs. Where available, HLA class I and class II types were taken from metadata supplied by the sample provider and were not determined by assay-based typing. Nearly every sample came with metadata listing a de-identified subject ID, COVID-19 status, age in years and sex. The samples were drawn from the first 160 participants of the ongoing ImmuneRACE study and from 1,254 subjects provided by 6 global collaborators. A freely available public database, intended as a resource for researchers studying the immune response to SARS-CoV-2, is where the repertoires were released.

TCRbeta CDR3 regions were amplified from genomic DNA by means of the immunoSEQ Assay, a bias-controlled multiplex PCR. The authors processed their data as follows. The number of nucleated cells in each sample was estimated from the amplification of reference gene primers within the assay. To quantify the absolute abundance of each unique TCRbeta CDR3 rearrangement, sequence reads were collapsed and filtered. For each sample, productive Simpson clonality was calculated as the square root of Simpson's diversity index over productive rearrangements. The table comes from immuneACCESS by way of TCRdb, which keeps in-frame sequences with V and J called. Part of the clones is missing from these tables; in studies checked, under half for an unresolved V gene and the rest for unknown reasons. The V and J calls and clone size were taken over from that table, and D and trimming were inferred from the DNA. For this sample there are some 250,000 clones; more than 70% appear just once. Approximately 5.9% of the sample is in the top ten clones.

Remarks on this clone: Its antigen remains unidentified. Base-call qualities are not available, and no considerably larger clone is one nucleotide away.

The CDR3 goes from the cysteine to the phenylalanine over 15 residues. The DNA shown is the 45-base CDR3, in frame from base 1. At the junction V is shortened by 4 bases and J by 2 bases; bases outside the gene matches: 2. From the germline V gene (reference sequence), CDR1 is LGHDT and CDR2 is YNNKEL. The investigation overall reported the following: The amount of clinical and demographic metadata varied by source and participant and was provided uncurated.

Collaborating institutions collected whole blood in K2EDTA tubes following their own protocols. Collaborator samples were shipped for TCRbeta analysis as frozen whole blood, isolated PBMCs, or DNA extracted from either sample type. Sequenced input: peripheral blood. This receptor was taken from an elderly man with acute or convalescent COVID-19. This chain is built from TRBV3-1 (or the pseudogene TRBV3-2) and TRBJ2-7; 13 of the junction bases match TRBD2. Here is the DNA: TGTGCCAGCAGCCCCGGGACTAGCGGGACCTACGAGCAGTACTTC. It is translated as CASSPGTSGTYEQYF.